Following are 28 T cell receptor beta chains from one sample sequenced in a study of T cell changes during pregnancy in multiple sclerosis (dated by TCRdb to about 2019). The library was built by means of the immunoSEQ multiplex PCR assay. The clones in this table, taken by TCRdb from immuneACCESS, are in-frame only. Not every clone is retained; where verified, under half of the shortfall comes from an unresolved V gene, and the cause of the rest is unknown. This sample holds about 59,000 clones; roughly 90% were observed only once. The leading ten clones occupy 2.8% of the sample. Sample: peripheral blood, taken in the third trimester of pregnancy. The receptor source for this set is a female donor in good health, enrolled as a control in a pregnancy study.

The CDR3 DNA reads TGTGCCAGCAGCGGGGGACAGGCCTACGAGCAGTACTTC. Amino acid sequence: CASSGGQAYEQYF. The rearrangement joins TRBV13 to TRBJ2-7, with TRBD1 identical over 8 bases. Germline V gives CDR1 PRHDT, CDR2 FYEKMQ (reference sequence). The CDR3 has 13 amino acids. After removal of 5 bases from V and 2 bases from J, the junction contained 2 bases not matched to a gene.

The chain couples TRBV6-1 to TRBJ1-4; D is perhaps TRBD1 (5 bases). The germline CDR1 and CDR2 sequences are MNHNS and SASEGT. The V and J ends lost 7 bases and 4 bases respectively, with 16 bases between them. This CDR3 region has 15 residues. CDR3 residues: CASTELWGDNEKLFF. As DNA, the CDR3 is TGTGCCAGCACCGAACTTTGGGGGGATAATGAAAAACTGTTTTTT.

The V gene is TRBV7-9, the J gene TRBJ2-7; 8 bases agree with TRBD1. V lost 6 bases, J lost 4 bases, and 11 bases stayed unmatched. The length of the CDR3 is 15 residues. The germline V gene encodes CDR1 SEHNR and CDR2 FQNEAQ (reference sequence). CDR3 region: CASRSAGTGGYEQYF. The CDR3 DNA is TGTGCCAGCAGGTCTGCCGGGACAGGAGGTTACGAGCAGTACTTC.

V usage is TRBV5-3 and J usage is TRBJ1-1; D remains unclear. TRBV5-3 is marked as an open reading frame, function uncertain. This CDR3 contains 14 residues. V lost 0 bases and J 4 bases, leaving 10 bases between the germline ends. The DNA for the CDR3 is TGTGCCAGAAGCTTGGCCGATGGGCGCACTGAAGCTTTCTTT. Amino acid sequence: CARSLADGRTEAFF.

The chain links TRBV6-4 to TRBJ2-3; 9 nucleotides align to TRBD2. Germline lookup yields CDR1 MRHNA and CDR2 SNTAGT. V lost 4 bases, J lost 2 bases, and 4 bases stayed unmatched. This CDR3 has 15 residues. In DNA, the CDR3 is TGTGCCAGCAGTGCCGCTAGCGGGGTCACAGATACGCAGTATTTT. Its translation: CASSAASGVTDTQYF.

This chain's CDR3 is CASGGTGRNTGELFF. The CDR3 DNA reads as TGTGCCAGCGGGGGGACAGGGAGAAACACCGGGGAGCTGTTTTTT. The rearrangement links TRBV2 to TRBJ2-2; 9 bases are a match to TRBD1. J gave up 2 bases and V 8 bases, and 6 bases lay outside the gene matches. The CDR3 is made up of 15 amino acids. Germline-derived CDR1 and CDR2 are SNHLY and FYNNEI.

The V gene is TRBV5-1, the J gene TRBJ2-3; 9 bases match TRBD2. Germline lookup yields CDR1 SGHRS and CDR2 YFSETQ. This CDR3 is built from 14 residues. V lost 4 bases, J lost 6 bases, and 6 bases stayed unmatched. The CDR3 DNA reads TGCGCCAGCAGCCTCGGACTAGCGTCCGATACGCAGTATTTT. Its protein product is CASSLGLASDTQYF.

The J gene is TRBJ1-3, the V gene TRBV5-4; 8 positions agree with TRBD1. This CDR3 region has 14 residues. Trimming took 4 bases from V and 7 from J; bases not matched to a gene: 7. CDR1 and CDR2 (germline): SGHNT, YYREEE (reference sequence). DNA of the CDR3: TGTGCCAGCAGCCCCGGGACAGGCTTTAACACCATATATTTT. Translating gives CASSPGTGFNTIYF.

The sample holds one count of this clone. This rearrangement joins TRBV29-1 to TRBJ2-3, with D possibly matching TRBD2 (6 bases). CDR3 size: 13 residues. Germline V lookup: CDR1 SQVTM, CDR2 ANQGSEA. V was shortened by 7 bases and J by 8 bases, with 19 bases between the two germline ends. The CDR3 reads CSGLGLSRVTQYF. Written as DNA, the CDR3 is TGCAGCGGCTTGGGACTTTCTCGGGTTACGCAGTATTTT.

Turning to this clone: The junction and the germline gene differ at one end; a read error may be behind it. The chain joins TRBV7-3 to TRBJ2-1, with 10 bases that match TRBD2. CDR1 is SGHTA, CDR2 FQGTGA, per germline. The CDR3 contains 19 residues. The chain's CDR3 is CASSLTPGLAIEKPNEQFF. The CDR3 DNA follows: TGTGCCAGCAGCCTAACCCCGGGACTAGCGATAGAAAAGCCCAATGAGCAGTTCTTC. Variable domain in full (rest from reference TRBV7-3 and TRBJ2-1): GAGVSQTPSNKVTEKGKYVELRCDPISGHTALYWYRQSLGQGPEFLIYFQGTGAADDSGLPNDRFFAVRPEGSVSTLKIQRTERGDSAVYLCASSLTPGLAIEKPNEQFFGPGTRLTVL.

A note on this clone: Germline and junction disagree at one end, which may indicate a read error. This rearrangement joins TRBV5-1 to TRBJ2-7; the match to TRBD2 covers 11 bases. This CDR3 is built from 16 residues. Germline V gene lookup returns CDR1 SGHRS and CDR2 YFSETQ. The CDR3 is CASSAGGTGTSGRNRF. DNA of the CDR3: TGCGCCAGCAGCGCTGGGGGAACCGGGACTAGCGGCCGTAACCGATTT.

This chain connects TRBV27 to TRBJ2-3, with TRBD1 matching 7 bases. V gave up 4 bases and J gave up 3 bases; unmatched junction bases: 10. The CDR3 consists of 16 residues. Germline V CDR1 and CDR2: MNHEY, SMNVEV (reference sequence). The CDR3 region is CASSYGTAYRTDTQYF. CDR3 DNA sequence: TGTGCCAGCAGTTACGGGACAGCTTATCGAACAGATACGCAGTATTTT.

J is TRBJ1-3 and V is TRBV7-3, with D possibly being TRBD1 (6 bases). The CDR3 spans 13 residues. CDR1 is SGHTA and CDR2 is FQGTGA in the germline V gene. With 3 bases removed from V and 6 bases from J, the gap between germline ends came to 9 bases. This CDR3 is CASSLPGENTIYF. CDR3 coding DNA: TGTGCCAGCAGCTTGCCAGGGGAAAACACCATATATTTT.

The rearrangement joins TRBV21-1 to TRBJ1-2; the tabulated D call, TRBD1, remains unverified against the DNA. TRBV21-1 is a pseudogene locus. The CDR3 is 14 residues long. CDR3 sequence: CANHPNRVLYGYTF. CDR3 nucleotides: TGTGCCAACCACCCTAACAGGGTTCTCTATGGCTACACCTTC.

In its sample, this clone ranks as medium-sized (0.01 to 0.1%). The chain joins TRBV19 to TRBJ2-7, with 9 bases identical to TRBD1. This CDR3 is built from 13 residues. Germline V CDR1 and CDR2: LNHDA, SQIVND (reference sequence). V trimming: 7 bases; J trimming: 2 bases; junction bases outside the gene matches: 3. DNA of the CDR3: TGTGCCAGTACCGGGACAGGGACCTACGAGCAGTACTTC. Translating it yields CASTGTGTYEQYF.

A single count supports this clone. The chain links TRBV4-3 to TRBJ2-2; no reliable D call. This CDR3 comprises 14 residues. V shed 4 bases and J shed 4 bases, with 10 bases lying between them. Germline lookup yields CDR1 LGHNA and CDR2 YSLEER. CDR3: CASSRKSFTGELFF. The CDR3 DNA reads TGCGCCAGCAGCCGAAAGAGCTTCACCGGGGAGCTGTTTTTT.

This chain uses TRBV6-4 with TRBJ2-4; D is possibly TRBD1 (5 bases). CDR3 length equals 16 residues. The germline V gene encodes CDR1 MRHNA and CDR2 SNTAGT. V lost 3 bases to trimming and J lost 3 bases, with 15 bases between them. For the CDR3, the DNA is TGTGCCAGCAGTGATCGCAGGGTGGATGACAAAAACATTCAGTACTTC. Amino acids: CASSDRRVDDKNIQYF.

The chain couples TRBV30 to TRBJ2-3; D unclear. The CDR3 is 12 amino acids. Germline V gene sequence: CDR1 GTSNPN, CDR2 SVGIG (reference sequence). Trimming removed 2 bases from V and 4 bases from J, with 7 bases in between. The CDR3 region is CAWSIPADTQYF. As DNA, the CDR3 is TGTGCCTGGAGTATTCCCGCAGATACGCAGTATTTT.

The gene calls are TRBV4-1 and TRBJ2-5, with 9 positions matching TRBD1. With V trimmed by 0 bases and J by 4 bases, 6 bases remained unmatched. The CDR3 extends over 16 amino acids. Germline assignment: CDR1 MGHRA and CDR2 YSYEKL. Written as DNA, the CDR3 is TGCGCCAGCAGCCAAGATCACAGGGGGCAAGGAGAGACCCAGTACTTC. Translating gives CASSQDHRGQGETQYF.

The chain carries TRBV11-3 and TRBJ2-1, with 9 bases lining up with TRBD2. Trimming removed 1 base from V and 3 bases from J; junction bases left unmatched: 4. This CDR3 has 16 amino acids. Germline V gene data show CDR1 as SGHNT and CDR2 as YENEEA. In nucleotides, the CDR3 is TGTGCCAGCAGCTTAGGTACTAGCGGGTTCTACAATGAGCAGTTCTTC. Protein sequence: CASSLGTSGFYNEQFF.

J is TRBJ2-5 and V is TRBV9; perhaps TRBD1 as D (6 bases). The CDR3 runs to 15 residues. With 4 bases removed from V and 4 bases from J, the gap between germline ends came to 17 bases. The germline V gene has CDR1 SGDLS and CDR2 YYNGEE. CDR3 in amino acids: CASSMGHSPRETQYF. CDR3 nucleotide sequence: TGTGCCAGCAGCATGGGACACTCTCCTCGAGAGACCCAGTACTTC.

The chain couples TRBV5-1 to TRBJ2-5; perhaps TRBD1 as D (7 bases). The V and J ends lost 6 bases and 4 bases respectively, with 10 bases between them. The germline CDR1 and CDR2 sequences are SGHRS and YFSETQ. The CDR3 runs to 12 residues. The CDR3, as DNA: TGCGCCAGCACAGGGGGGACAGAGACCCAGTACTTC. This codes for CASTGGTETQYF.

The V call is TRBV19, the J call TRBJ1-1; D is perhaps TRBD1 (5 bases). The CDR3 consists of 16 residues. Germline lookup yields CDR1 LNHDA and CDR2 SQIVND (reference sequence). V was cut by 4 bases and J by 0 bases, with 15 bases left in between. The CDR3 nucleotides read TGTGCCAGTAGTAGGGGCCAGGGTGCTATGAACACTGAAGCTTTCTTT. It specifies CASSRGQGAMNTEAFF.

The chain links TRBV4-3 to TRBJ2-7; 10 nucleotides agree with TRBD2. This CDR3 spans 16 amino acids. Germline CDR1 LGHNA, CDR2 YSLEER. J gave up 0 bases and V 0 bases, and 2 bases lay outside the gene matches. The CDR3 here is CASSQDGTSVSYEQYF. Here the CDR3 DNA reads TGCGCCAGCAGCCAAGACGGGACTAGCGTCTCCTACGAGCAGTACTTC.

The chain employs TRBV10-2 and TRBJ2-5, with 9 bases that match TRBD2. The CDR3 has 15 amino acids. Trimming removed 2 bases from V and 1 base from J; junction bases left unmatched: 2. Germline V gene lookup returns CDR1 WSHSY and CDR2 SAAADI. In DNA form, the CDR3 reads TGCGCCAGCAGTGAGAATAGCGGGAGCCAAGAGACCCAGTACTTC. Its protein is CASSENSGSQETQYF.

The gene calls are TRBV7-9 and TRBJ1-6, with 7 bases matching TRBD1. The V and J ends lost 4 bases and 9 bases, in that order; junction bases with no gene match: 0. The CDR3 spans 12 residues. From germline, CDR1 is SEHNR and CDR2 FQNEAQ (reference sequence). The CDR3 DNA reads as TGTGCCAGCAGCTGGACAGGTTCACCCCTCCACTTT. This sequence encodes CASSWTGSPLHF.

The chain has TRBV7-6 and TRBJ2-7, with D maybe TRBD1 (7 bases). V lost 4 bases and J 7 bases, leaving 20 bases between the germline ends. CDR1 SGHVS and CDR2 FNYEAQ come from the germline V gene. The CDR3 is made up of 15 amino acids. DNA of the CDR3: TGTGCCAGCAGCTCCCCGGGACAGTCAGGGGGGGAGCAGTACTTC. Protein product: CASSSPGQSGGEQYF.

The rearrangement uses TRBV5-1 and TRBJ2-7, with D perhaps matching TRBD2 (5 bases). The CDR3 spans 15 residues. V was cut by 0 bases and J by 2 bases, with 12 bases left in between. Germline assignment: CDR1 SGHRS and CDR2 YFSETQ. The chain's CDR3 is CASSLGAAYPYEQYF. DNA of the CDR3: TGCGCCAGCAGCTTGGGAGCGGCCTATCCCTACGAGCAGTACTTC.